This TCR beta chain originates from a study of cytomegalovirus exposure and HLA in healthy donors. V gave up 3 bases and J gave up 7 bases; unmatched junction bases: 4. Germline CDR1 SGHRS, CDR2 YFSETQ. This CDR3 has 15 residues. The PCR used 60 Vbeta and 13 Jbeta primers. Clones were read by immunoSEQ multiplex PCR, and TCRdb kept only the in-frame ones, dropping some. Here the sample table reports about 46,000 clones. The TCR comes from a woman in her forties in good health and CMV-seronegative. This chain joins TRBV5-1 and TRBJ2-2, with 12 bases that match TRBD1. Sequencing input: PBMCs. CDR3: CASSSGQGAVGELFF. The CDR3 nucleotides are TGCGCCAGCAGCTCGGGACAGGGGGCCGTCGGGGAGCTGTTTTTT. The variable domain in full, with the rest retrieved from reference TRBV5-1 and TRBJ2-2, is KAGVTQTPRYLIKTRGQQVTLSCSPISGHRSVSWYQQTPGQGLQFLFEYFSETQRNKGNFPGRFSGRQFSNSRSEMNVSTLELGDSALYLCASSSGQGAVGELFFGEGSRLTVL.